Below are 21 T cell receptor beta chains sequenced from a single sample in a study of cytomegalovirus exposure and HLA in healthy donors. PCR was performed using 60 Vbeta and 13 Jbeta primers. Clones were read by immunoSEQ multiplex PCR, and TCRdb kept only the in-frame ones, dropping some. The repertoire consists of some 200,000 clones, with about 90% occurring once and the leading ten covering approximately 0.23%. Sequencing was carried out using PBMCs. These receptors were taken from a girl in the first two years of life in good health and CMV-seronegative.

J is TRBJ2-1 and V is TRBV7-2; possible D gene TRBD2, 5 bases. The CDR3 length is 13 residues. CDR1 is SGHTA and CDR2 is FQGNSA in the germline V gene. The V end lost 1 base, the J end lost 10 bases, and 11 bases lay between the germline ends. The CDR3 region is CASSLDRLFEQFF. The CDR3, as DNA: TGTGCCAGCAGCTTAGACCGACTATTCGAGCAGTTCTTC.

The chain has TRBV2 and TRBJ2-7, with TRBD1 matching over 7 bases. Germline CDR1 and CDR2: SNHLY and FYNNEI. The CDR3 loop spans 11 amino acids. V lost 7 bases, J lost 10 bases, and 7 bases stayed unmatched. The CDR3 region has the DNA TGTGCCAGCACCCCCAGACAGGGTCAGTACTTC. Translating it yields CASTPRQGQYF.

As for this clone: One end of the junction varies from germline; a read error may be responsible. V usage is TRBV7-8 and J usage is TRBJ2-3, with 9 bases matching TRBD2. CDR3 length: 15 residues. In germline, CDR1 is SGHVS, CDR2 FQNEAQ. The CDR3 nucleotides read TGTGCCAGCAGGTCAGGGACTAGCTCCACAGATGCGCAGTATTTT. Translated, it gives CASRSGTSSTDAQYF. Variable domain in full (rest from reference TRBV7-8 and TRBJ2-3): GAGVSQSPRYKVAKRGQDVALRCDPISGHVSLFWYQQALGQGPEFLTYFQNEAQLDKSGLPSDRFFAERPEGSVSTLKIQRTQQEDSAVYLCASRSGTSSTDAQYFGPGTRLTVL.

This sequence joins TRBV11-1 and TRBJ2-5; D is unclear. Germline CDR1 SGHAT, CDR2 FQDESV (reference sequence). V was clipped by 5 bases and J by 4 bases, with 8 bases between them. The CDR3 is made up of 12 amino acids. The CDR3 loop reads CASSLPLETQYF. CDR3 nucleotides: TGTGCCAGCAGCCTACCGCTAGAGACCCAGTACTTC.

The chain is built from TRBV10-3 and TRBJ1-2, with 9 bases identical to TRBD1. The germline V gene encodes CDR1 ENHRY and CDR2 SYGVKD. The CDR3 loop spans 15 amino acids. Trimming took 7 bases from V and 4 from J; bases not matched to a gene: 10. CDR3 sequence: CAIKKPGQGAYGYTF. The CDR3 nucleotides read TGTGCCATCAAAAAACCGGGACAGGGAGCCTATGGCTACACCTTC.

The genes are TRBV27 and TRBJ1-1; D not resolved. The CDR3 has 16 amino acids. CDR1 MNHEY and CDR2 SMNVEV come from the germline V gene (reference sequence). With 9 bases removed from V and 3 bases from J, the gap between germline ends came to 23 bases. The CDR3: CASSPVSASGDTEAFF. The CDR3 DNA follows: TGTGCCAGTAGTCCGGTGTCGGCCTCCGGGGACACTGAAGCTTTCTTT.

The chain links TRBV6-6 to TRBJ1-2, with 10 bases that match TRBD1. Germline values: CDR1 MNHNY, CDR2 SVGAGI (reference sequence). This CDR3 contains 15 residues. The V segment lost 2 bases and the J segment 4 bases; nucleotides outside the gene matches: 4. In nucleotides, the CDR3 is TGTGCCAGCAGTTACAAGGACAGGGGGGTCTATGGCTACACCTTC. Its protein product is CASSYKDRGVYGYTF.

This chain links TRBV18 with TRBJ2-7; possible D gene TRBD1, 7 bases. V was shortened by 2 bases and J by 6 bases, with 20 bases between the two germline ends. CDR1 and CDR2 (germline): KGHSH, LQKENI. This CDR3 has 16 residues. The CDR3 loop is CASSPFGRQGGGEQYF. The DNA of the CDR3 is TGTGCCAGCTCACCATTTGGCCGGCAGGGGGGAGGCGAGCAGTACTTC.

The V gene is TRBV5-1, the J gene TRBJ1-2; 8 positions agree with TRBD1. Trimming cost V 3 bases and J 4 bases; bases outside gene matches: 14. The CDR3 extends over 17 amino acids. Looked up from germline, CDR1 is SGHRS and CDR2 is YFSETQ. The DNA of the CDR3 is TGCGCCAGCAGCTCCCTGGGGACAGGCGACCTATCCTATGGCTACACCTTC. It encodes CASSSLGTGDLSYGYTF.

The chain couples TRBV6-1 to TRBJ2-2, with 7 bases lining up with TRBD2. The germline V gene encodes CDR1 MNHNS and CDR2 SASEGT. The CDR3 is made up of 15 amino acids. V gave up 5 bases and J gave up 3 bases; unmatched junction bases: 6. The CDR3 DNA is TGTGCCAGCAGTCTGACTAGCAGGGACACCGGGGAGCTGTTTTTT. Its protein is CASSLTSRDTGELFF.

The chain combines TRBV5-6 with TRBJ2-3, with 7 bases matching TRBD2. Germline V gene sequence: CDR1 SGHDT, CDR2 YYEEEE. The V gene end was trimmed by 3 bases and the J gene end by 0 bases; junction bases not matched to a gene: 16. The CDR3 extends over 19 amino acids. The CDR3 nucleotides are TGTGCCAGCAGCTCATGGGGGGGGATAGCGGACACTAGCACAGATACGCAGTATTTT. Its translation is CASSSWGGIADTSTDTQYF.

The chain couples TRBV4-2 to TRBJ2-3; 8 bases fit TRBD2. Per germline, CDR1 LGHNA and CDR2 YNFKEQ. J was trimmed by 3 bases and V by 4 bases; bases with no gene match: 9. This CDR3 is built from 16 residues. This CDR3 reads CASSPTFSGVTDTQYF. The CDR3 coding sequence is TGTGCCAGCAGCCCAACTTTTAGCGGGGTGACAGATACGCAGTATTTT.

The CDR3 reads CATLDGGKLFF. The DNA of the CDR3 is TGTGCCACCCTGGACGGAGGAAAACTGTTTTTT. The J gene is TRBJ1-4, the V gene TRBV6-1, with unresolved D. The V gene lost 10 bases and the J gene lost 10 bases, with 13 bases spanning the gap. The CDR3 consists of 11 residues. From germline, CDR1 is MNHNS and CDR2 SASEGT.

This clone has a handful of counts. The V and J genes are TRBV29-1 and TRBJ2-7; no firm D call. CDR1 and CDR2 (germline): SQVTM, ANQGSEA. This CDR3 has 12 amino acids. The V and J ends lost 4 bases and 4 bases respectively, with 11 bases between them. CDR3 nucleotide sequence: TGCAGCGTTGTCCTAGGTGGTTACGAGCAGTACTTC. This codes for CSVVLGGYEQYF.

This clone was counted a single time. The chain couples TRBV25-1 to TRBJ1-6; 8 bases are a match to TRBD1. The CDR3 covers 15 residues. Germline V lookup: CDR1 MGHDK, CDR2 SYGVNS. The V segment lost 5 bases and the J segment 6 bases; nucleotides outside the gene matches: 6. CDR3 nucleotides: TGTGCCAGCAGTTCAGTAGGACAGGGTAATTCACCCCTCCACTTT. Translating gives CASSSVGQGNSPLHF. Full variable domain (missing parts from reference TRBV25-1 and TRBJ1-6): EADIYQTPRYLVIGTGKKITLECSQTMGHDKMYWYQQDPGMELHLIHYSYGVNSTEKGDLSSESTVSRIRTEHFPLTLESARPSHTSQYLCASSSVGQGNSPLHFGNGTRLTVT.

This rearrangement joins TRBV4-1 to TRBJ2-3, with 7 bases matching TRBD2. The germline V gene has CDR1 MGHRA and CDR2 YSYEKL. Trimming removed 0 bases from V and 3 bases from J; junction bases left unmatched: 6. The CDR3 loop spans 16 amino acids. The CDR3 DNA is TGCGCCAGCAGCCAAGATTATCCCGGGGGGACAGATACGCAGTATTTT. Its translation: CASSQDYPGGTDTQYF.

The DNA for the CDR3 is TGTGCCAGCGTACGGACAGGGGGCTACCAGCAGTATTTT. Protein sequence: CASVRTGGYQQYF. The chain recombines TRBV19 with TRBJ2-3, with 11 positions matching TRBD1. Germline V lookup: CDR1 LNHDA, CDR2 SQIVND (reference sequence). The CDR3 covers 13 residues. The ends lost 9 bases at V and 11 bases at J; junction bases unmatched: 10.

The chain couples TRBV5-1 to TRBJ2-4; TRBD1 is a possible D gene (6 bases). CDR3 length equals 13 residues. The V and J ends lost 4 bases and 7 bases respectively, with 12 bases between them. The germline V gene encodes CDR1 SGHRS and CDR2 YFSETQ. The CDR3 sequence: CASSPGAGNIQYF. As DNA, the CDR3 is TGCGCCAGCAGCCCAGGGGCCGGGAACATTCAGTACTTC.

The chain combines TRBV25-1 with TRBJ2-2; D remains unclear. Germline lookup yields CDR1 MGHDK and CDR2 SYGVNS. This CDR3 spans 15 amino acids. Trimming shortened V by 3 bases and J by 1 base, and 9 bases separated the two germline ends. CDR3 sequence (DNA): TGTGCCAGCAGTGATTCTAAGATGAACACCGGGGAGCTGTTTTTT. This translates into CASSDSKMNTGELFF.

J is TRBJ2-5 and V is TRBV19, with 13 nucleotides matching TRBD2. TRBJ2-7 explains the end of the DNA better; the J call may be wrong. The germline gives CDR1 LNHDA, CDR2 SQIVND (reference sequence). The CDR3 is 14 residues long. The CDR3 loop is CATRRTSGSYEQYF. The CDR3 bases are TGTGCCACACGTAGGACTAGCGGGAGCTACGAGCAGTACTTC.

The CDR3 coding sequence is TGTGCCAGCAGCTTAGGGGCCAAGGTCAGCTACGAGCAGTACTTC. Protein sequence: CASSLGAKVSYEQYF. J is TRBJ2-7 and V is TRBV7-8; D is ambiguous. The germline gives CDR1 SGHVS, CDR2 FQNEAQ. The CDR3 contains 15 residues. V was clipped by 1 base and J by 3 bases, with 13 bases between them.